The 32 T cell receptor beta chains below come from one sample, sequenced in a study of cytomegalovirus exposure and HLA in healthy donors. The PCR used 60 Vbeta and 13 Jbeta primers. Sequencing used immunoSEQ multiplex PCR; TCRdb keeps in-frame clones, though not all of them. The sample holds around 88,000 clones, approximately 79% seen once. The sequenced sample consisted of PBMCs. All receptors come from a male donor in good health and CMV-seronegative.

This clone has more than one count but fewer than ten. The chain recombines TRBV6-5 with TRBJ1-5, with 7 bases lining up with TRBD1. The CDR3 loop spans 15 amino acids. The V gene end was trimmed by 7 bases and the J gene end by 2 bases; junction bases not matched to a gene: 8. Germline CDR1 reads MNHEY; CDR2 reads SVGAGI. The CDR3 sequence is CASKRGGAGNQPQHF. CDR3 sequence (DNA): TGTGCCAGCAAACGAGGGGGCGCGGGCAATCAGCCCCAGCATTTT.

The chain employs TRBV27 and TRBJ1-4; D call uncertain. Trimming took off 5 bases at V and 4 bases at J, with 11 bases between the two ends. The CDR3 totals 14 residues. The germline V gene encodes CDR1 MNHEY and CDR2 SMNVEV (reference sequence). In nucleotides, the CDR3 is TGTGCCAGCAGTCCACCGGGGATTAATGAAAAACTGTTTTTT. It specifies CASSPPGINEKLFF.

The J gene is TRBJ1-5, the V gene TRBV2; D ambiguous. This CDR3 contains 13 residues. CDR1 is SNHLY and CDR2 is FYNNEI in the germline V gene. The V gene lost 6 bases and the J gene lost 2 bases, with 8 bases spanning the gap. Here the CDR3 DNA reads TGTGCCAGCAGGAATACAGGCAATCAGCCCCAGCATTTT. This translates into CASRNTGNQPQHF.

The rearrangement links TRBV14 to TRBJ2-7; 9 nucleotides agree with TRBD1. Germline V gene data show CDR1 as SGHDN and CDR2 as FVKESK. There are 14 residues in the CDR3. The ends lost 4 bases at V and 6 bases at J; junction bases unmatched: 7. The CDR3 loop reads CASSLQRQGGEQYF. The CDR3 DNA sequence: TGTGCCAGCAGCCTACAAAGACAGGGGGGCGAGCAGTACTTC.

The chain joins TRBV7-3 to TRBJ2-1; 7 bases align to TRBD1. V dropped 5 bases and J dropped 5; count of bases not matched to a gene: 9. The CDR3 covers 15 residues. Germline V gives CDR1 SGHTA, CDR2 FQGTGA. The CDR3 reads CASSNQPGQHNEQFF. DNA for the CDR3: TGTGCCAGCAGCAACCAACCGGGACAGCACAATGAGCAGTTCTTC.

CDR3 protein: CASSHRTLSSYEQYF. The CDR3 region has the DNA TGTGCCAGCAGCCACAGAACCCTTAGCTCCTACGAGCAGTACTTC. The chain carries TRBV27 and TRBJ2-7; D gene uncertain. CDR3 size: 15 residues. The germline gives CDR1 MNHEY, CDR2 SMNVEV (reference sequence). Trimming cost V 6 bases and J 0 bases, with 15 bases left between them.

V and J are TRBV29-1 and TRBJ2-1, with D tentatively TRBD1 (5 bases). In germline, CDR1 is SQVTM, CDR2 ANQGSEA. The CDR3 is 14 residues long. Trimming took 3 bases from V and 7 from J, leaving 16 bases between them. CDR3 DNA: TGCAGCGTTGAGGACGGACAAGGATTTAATGAGCAGTTCTTC. Translation: CSVEDGQGFNEQFF.

V gene TRBV7-3 combines with J gene TRBJ2-7; D is perhaps TRBD2 (5 bases). The germline gives CDR1 SGHTA, CDR2 FQGTGA. The CDR3 loop spans 15 amino acids. The V and J ends lost 6 bases and 3 bases respectively, with 18 bases between them. The CDR3 is CASRDEGLRDYEQYF. Written as DNA, the CDR3 is TGTGCCAGCAGGGACGAAGGACTCCGCGACTACGAGCAGTACTTC.

The V gene is TRBV29-1, the J gene TRBJ2-5; weak D call: TRBD1 (5 bases). Germline-derived CDR1 and CDR2 are SQVTM and ANQGSEA. The CDR3 covers 12 residues. V lost 3 bases, J lost 5 bases, and 10 bases lay in between. CDR3 sequence: CSVDSGLETQYF. DNA of the CDR3: TGCAGCGTTGATTCAGGGCTGGAGACCCAGTACTTC. The full variable domain, its missing parts supplied by reference TRBV29-1 and TRBJ2-5, is SAVISQKPSRDICQRGTSLTIQCQVDSQVTMMFWYRQQPGQSLTLIATANQGSEATYESGFVIDKFPISRPNLTFSTLTVSNMSPEDSSIYLCSVDSGLETQYFGPGTRLLVL.

This chain uses TRBV6-5 with TRBJ2-3; TRBD2 agrees at 10 bases. The germline V gene encodes CDR1 MNHEY and CDR2 SVGAGI. The CDR3 runs to 15 residues. V lost 4 bases to trimming and J lost 4 bases; unmatched junction nucleotides: 5. CDR3 sequence reads: CASSSSSGSSDTQYF. The CDR3 region has the DNA TGTGCCAGCAGTTCTTCTAGCGGGAGTTCAGATACGCAGTATTTT.

The J gene is TRBJ2-1, the V gene TRBV6-5; 13 bases match TRBD2. The CDR3 is made up of 16 amino acids. CDR1 and CDR2 (germline): MNHEY, SVGAGI. With V trimmed by 1 base and J by 8 bases, 5 bases remained unmatched. CDR3 DNA sequence: TGTGCCAGCAGTTACTTACTAGCGGGAGGGCGGGATGAGCAGTTCTTC. It codes for CASSYLLAGGRDEQFF.

J is TRBJ1-1 and V is TRBV6-5, with D perhaps matching TRBD1 (5 bases). The germline gives CDR1 MNHEY, CDR2 SVGAGI. The CDR3 totals 14 residues. The V end lost 6 bases, the J end lost 4 bases, and 15 bases lay between the germline ends. The chain's CDR3 is CASSHQGLVTEAFF. CDR3 DNA sequence: TGTGCCAGCAGCCACCAGGGATTGGTCACTGAAGCTTTCTTT.

The rearrangement joins TRBV27 to TRBJ1-5, with D perhaps TRBD1 (5 bases). Trimming stripped 2 bases from V and 4 bases from J, with 12 bases between. The CDR3 is 15 amino acids. Per germline, CDR1 MNHEY and CDR2 SMNVEV (reference sequence). The CDR3 nucleotides read TGTGCCAGCAGTTTAACCGGGACTGTTAATCAGCCCCAGCATTTT. Amino acids: CASSLTGTVNQPQHF.

This clone was recorded once. The V call is TRBV5-6, the J call TRBJ1-4; D might be TRBD1 (5 bases). The CDR3 extends over 15 amino acids. V was shortened by 0 bases and J by 6 bases, with 12 bases between the two germline ends. Germline V gene data show CDR1 as SGHDT and CDR2 as YYEEEE. CDR3 amino acids: CASSLVGVLDEKLFF. Here the CDR3 DNA reads TGTGCCAGCAGCTTGGTAGGGGTATTGGATGAAAAACTGTTTTTT.

The chain couples TRBV6-5 to TRBJ2-2; 9 bases line up with TRBD1. Germline V CDR1 and CDR2: MNHEY, SVGAGI. This CDR3 is built from 14 residues. V lost 5 bases and J lost 5; bases outside the gene matches: 3. In nucleotides, the CDR3 is TGTGCCAGCAGTGGGACAGGGTTAACCGGGGAGCTGTTTTTT. It yields the protein CASSGTGLTGELFF.

Concerning this clone itself: Other nucleotide sequences in the sample specify the same CDR3. The V and J genes are TRBV5-4 and TRBJ2-3; possibly TRBD2 for D (5 bases). Germline V gene lookup returns CDR1 SGHNT and CDR2 YYREEE (reference sequence). V was shortened by 0 bases and J by 0 bases, with 8 bases between the two germline ends. The CDR3 runs 15 residues. CDR3 loop: CASSLVRGSTDTQYF. The CDR3 DNA reads TGTGCCAGCAGCTTGGTTCGCGGGAGCACAGATACGCAGTATTTT.

The gene calls are TRBV6-5 and TRBJ2-7, with D tentatively TRBD1 (8 bases). The CDR3 runs to 15 residues. The V gene's germline CDR1 is MNHEY and CDR2 SVGAGI. V was trimmed by 4 bases and J by 3 bases, leaving 16 bases between them. The CDR3 coding sequence is TGTGCCAGCAGTTCCCCTACAGGGGGGGACTACGAGCAGTACTTC. Translation gives CASSSPTGGDYEQYF.

The genes are TRBV5-4 and TRBJ2-7; D is perhaps TRBD1 (6 bases). V was cut by 4 bases and J by 0 bases, with 14 bases left in between. The CDR3 is 15 residues long. CDR1 and CDR2 (germline): SGHNT, YYREEE (reference sequence). The CDR3 DNA is TGTGCCAGCAGCAGACGGACAGCCACCTCCTACGAGCAGTACTTC. This codes for CASSRRTATSYEQYF.

The rearrangement uses TRBV4-3 and TRBJ2-1; 9 positions match TRBD2. Germline V gene lookup returns CDR1 LGHNA and CDR2 YSLEER. The V gene end was trimmed by 1 base and the J gene end by 3 bases; junction bases not matched to a gene: 4. The CDR3 runs 16 residues. The CDR3 spells CASSQATSGYYNEQFF. As DNA, the CDR3 is TGCGCCAGCAGCCAAGCGACTAGCGGCTACTACAATGAGCAGTTCTTC.

The chain links TRBV30 to TRBJ1-5; D is possibly TRBD1 (5 bases). The CDR3 length is 13 residues. Germline V gives CDR1 GTSNPN, CDR2 SVGIG (reference sequence). The V end lost 3 bases, the J end lost 7 bases, and 13 bases lay between the germline ends. The CDR3 sequence is CAWRTQVGQPQHF. Here the CDR3 DNA reads TGTGCCTGGAGGACACAGGTAGGGCAGCCCCAGCATTTT.

The chain employs TRBV11-3 and TRBJ2-1; 7 bases map to TRBD2. V trimming: 3 bases; J trimming: 5 bases; junction bases outside the gene matches: 7. Germline CDR1 and CDR2: SGHNT and YENEEA. The CDR3 loop spans 15 amino acids. This CDR3 reads CASSLGGGFHNEQFF. CDR3 DNA: TGTGCCAGCAGCTTGGGGGGAGGGTTTCACAATGAGCAGTTCTTC.

The V and J genes are TRBV7-9 and TRBJ1-2, with D perhaps TRBD1 (6 bases). CDR1 is SEHNR and CDR2 is FQNEAQ in the germline V gene (reference sequence). Between the trimmed V and J ends, which lost 5 bases and 10 bases, there was a span of 20 bases. The CDR3 is 14 residues long. This CDR3 is CASSHREGRVVYTF. The CDR3 DNA follows: TGTGCCAGCAGCCACAGGGAGGGTCGTGTTGTCTACACCTTC.

V usage is TRBV27 and J usage is TRBJ1-2; D uncertain. Germline V gene data show CDR1 as MNHEY and CDR2 as SMNVEV (reference sequence). The CDR3 runs to 14 residues. V lost 3 bases, J lost 1 base, and 9 bases lay in between. The CDR3 spells CASSFTALNYGYTF. The CDR3 nucleotides read TGTGCCAGCAGTTTTACAGCCCTTAACTATGGCTACACCTTC.

This clone occurred a few times. The genes are TRBV29-1 and TRBJ1-1; TRBD1 agrees at 9 bases. This CDR3 region has 15 residues. Germline-derived CDR1 and CDR2 are SQVTM and ANQGSEA. Trimming took 3 bases from V and 4 from J; bases not matched to a gene: 9. CDR3 sequence reads: CSVDLGQGWGTEAFF. CDR3 nucleotides: TGCAGCGTTGACCTCGGACAGGGGTGGGGCACTGAAGCTTTCTTT.

J is TRBJ2-7 and V is TRBV5-1; maybe TRBD1 (6 bases). Per the germline V gene, CDR1 is SGHRS and CDR2 is YFSETQ. V lost 4 bases and J 5 bases, leaving 16 bases between the germline ends. This CDR3 has 14 residues. CDR3 residues: CASSATWGLDEQYF. For the CDR3, the DNA is TGCGCCAGCAGCGCCACGTGGGGGCTCGACGAGCAGTACTTC.

V and J are TRBV10-3 and TRBJ1-2; 10 bases are shared with TRBD1. J gave up 8 bases and V 4 bases, and 10 bases lay outside the gene matches. Germline CDR1 ENHRY, CDR2 SYGVKD. The CDR3 has 15 residues. The CDR3 sequence is CAISGSGTGVWGYTF. The CDR3 DNA follows: TGTGCCATCAGTGGTTCCGGGACAGGGGTTTGGGGCTACACCTTC.

The chain recombines TRBV10-3 with TRBJ1-1; 9 bases map to TRBD1. Germline CDR1 ENHRY, CDR2 SYGVKD. This CDR3 region has 14 residues. Losses at the gene ends were 2 bases for V and 2 bases for J; bases not matched to a gene: 0. The CDR3 bases are TGTGCCATCAGTGAGACAGGGGGCAACACTGAAGCTTTCTTT. Translation: CAISETGGNTEAFF.

This clone has a single count. The same CDR3 can be traced to other DNA sequences in this sample. This chain links TRBV5-6 with TRBJ1-2; D may be TRBD1 (6 bases). Germline V gives CDR1 SGHDT, CDR2 YYEEEE. The CDR3 covers 13 residues. Trimming took 5 bases from V and 4 from J, leaving 12 bases between them. The CDR3 loop is CASRKTGFYGYTF. The CDR3, as DNA: TGTGCCAGCAGGAAGACAGGATTCTATGGCTACACCTTC.

CDR3 region: CASSSGRLGNSYEQYF. DNA for the CDR3: TGCGCCAGCAGCAGCGGGAGGCTGGGTAACTCCTACGAGCAGTACTTC. V and J are TRBV5-1 and TRBJ2-7; 9 nucleotides align to TRBD2. V lost 4 bases to trimming and J lost 0 bases; unmatched junction nucleotides: 8. The CDR3 totals 16 residues. CDR1 and CDR2 from the germline V gene are SGHRS and YFSETQ.

The rearrangement links TRBV4-2 to TRBJ2-3; 11 nucleotides agree with TRBD2. Trimming at V came to 0 bases and at J to 7 bases, leaving 9 bases not matched to a gene. The V gene's germline CDR1 is LGHNA and CDR2 YNFKEQ. The CDR3 consists of 17 residues. The DNA of the CDR3 is TGTGCCAGCAGCCAAGAGGAGATAGCGGGAGGGGTTAATACGCAGTATTTT. It specifies CASSQEEIAGGVNTQYF.

This chain joins TRBV28 and TRBJ1-4; maybe TRBD1 (5 bases). The germline CDR1 and CDR2 sequences are MDHEN and SYDVKM. V was clipped by 4 bases and J by 7 bases, with 22 bases between them. The CDR3 extends over 17 amino acids. CDR3 loop: CASSSRGVQPRGEKLFF. The DNA of the CDR3 is TGTGCCAGCAGTTCCCGCGGGGTCCAACCTAGGGGTGAAAAACTGTTTTTT.

V usage is TRBV19 and J usage is TRBJ2-2, with D perhaps TRBD2 (6 bases). Trimming pared 3 bases from V and 0 bases from J, leaving 14 bases between. This CDR3 region has 17 residues. Germline V gene lookup returns CDR1 LNHDA and CDR2 SQIVND (reference sequence). The CDR3 region is CASSILGRGTNTGELFF. The CDR3 coding sequence is TGTGCCAGTAGTATTCTGGGCCGCGGGACGAACACCGGGGAGCTGTTTTTT. The full variable domain, with the rest looked up from reference TRBV19 and TRBJ2-2, is DGGITQSPKYLFRKEGQNVTLSCEQNLNHDAMYWYRQDPGQGLRLIYYSQIVNDFQKGDIAEGYSVSREKKESFPLTVTSAQKNPTAFYLCASSILGRGTNTGELFFGEGSRLTVL.